The sequence of this TCR beta chain was determined in a study of shared clonotypes between healthy human individuals. Study-level results: Investigators expected sequencing depth to affect clonotype sharing among donors. Donors were few, which limited the genetic and exposure-history diversity represented. Non-shared clonotypes had lower generation probabilities than those shared by all four donors.

TCRdb's copy holds only in-frame clones and misses some; the assay was immunoSEQ multiplex PCR. The table includes more than 2 million clones, about 94% detected once. On this clone itself: Antigen unknown.

CDR3 length: 15 amino acids. The germline V and J ends were trimmed by 2 bases and 0 bases, with 11 bases remaining between them. CDR1 is MNHEY, CDR2 SVGAGI, per germline. Naivety among CD8 cells was defined by CD45RO negativity and positive CCR7 selection, thereby excluding terminally differentiated effector memory CD45RA+ cells. The study drew all its donors from Caucasian adults living in Nashville, Tennessee. The source of this sequence is a man between 18 and 29 years old in good health. Some clones in this sample may be carry-over from other donors' samples. The V and J genes are TRBV6-5 and TRBJ2-7, with a possible D match to TRBD2 (6 bases). Specimen: naive CD8+ T cells from PBMCs. CDR3 bases: TGTGCCAGCAGTTACGGGGACTTATTCTCCTACGAGCAGTACTTC. This gives the protein CASSYGDLFSYEQYF.